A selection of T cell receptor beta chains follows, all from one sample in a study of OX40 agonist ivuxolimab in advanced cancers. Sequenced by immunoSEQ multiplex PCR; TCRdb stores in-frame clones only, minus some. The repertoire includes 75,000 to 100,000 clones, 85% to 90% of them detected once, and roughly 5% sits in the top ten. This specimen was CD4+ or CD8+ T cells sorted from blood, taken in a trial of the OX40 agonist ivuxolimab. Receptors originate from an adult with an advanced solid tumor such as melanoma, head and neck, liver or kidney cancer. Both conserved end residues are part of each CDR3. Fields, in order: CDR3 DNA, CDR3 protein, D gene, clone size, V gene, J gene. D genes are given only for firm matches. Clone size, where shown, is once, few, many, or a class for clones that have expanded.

CDR3 DNA: TGTGCCAGCAGATTTGGGACTGGCACAGATACGCAGTATTTT
CDR3 protein: CASRFGTGTDTQYF
D gene: -
clone size: -
V gene: TRBV6-1
J gene: TRBJ2-3

CDR3 DNA: TGTGCCAGCTCACCACCTACAGAAGAGACCCAGTACTTC
CDR3 protein: CASSPPTEETQYF
D gene: -
clone size: -
V gene: TRBV18
J gene: TRBJ2-5

CDR3 DNA: TGTGCCAGCAGTGAGATGGGCAGTGGGGAGCAGTACTTC
CDR3 protein: CASSEMGSGEQYF
D gene: -
clone size: -
V gene: TRBV6-1
J gene: TRBJ2-7

CDR3 DNA: TGTGCCAGCTCACCAGATCTGATAACCGAGCAGTTCTTC
CDR3 protein: CASSPDLITEQFF
D gene: -
clone size: -
V gene: TRBV18
J gene: TRBJ2-1

CDR3 DNA: TGTGCCAGCAGCTTGGGTGTGTCCCCCTACAATGAGCAGTTCTTC
CDR3 protein: CASSLGVSPYNEQFF
D gene: -
clone size: -
V gene: TRBV11-3
J gene: TRBJ2-1

CDR3 DNA: TGTGCCAGCTCATTGACGGGGGGACAGATGAACACTGAAGCTTTCTTT
CDR3 protein: CASSLTGGQMNTEAFF
D gene: TRBD1
clone size: -
V gene: TRBV18
J gene: TRBJ1-1

CDR3 DNA: TGTGCCAGCCGAAGAGAGTCTGGGGCCAACGTCCTGACTTTC
CDR3 protein: CASRRESGANVLTF
D gene: -
clone size: -
V gene: TRBV27
J gene: TRBJ2-6

CDR3 DNA: TGTGCCAGTAGTATAGGCGGGGGGGTAGTCTACAATGAGCAGTTCTTC
CDR3 protein: CASSIGGGVVYNEQFF
D gene: TRBD2
clone size: -
V gene: TRBV19
J gene: TRBJ2-1

CDR3 DNA: TGTGCCAGCAGTCAACTAGGGACAGGGGGAATCTACGAGCAGTACTTC
CDR3 protein: CASSQLGTGGIYEQYF
D gene: TRBD1
clone size: -
V gene: TRBV6-6
J gene: TRBJ2-7

CDR3 DNA: TGCGCCAGCAGCGCCTCGAGGCGGCTAAATGAAAAACTGTTTTTT
CDR3 protein: CASSASRRLNEKLFF
D gene: -
clone size: -
V gene: TRBV5-1
J gene: TRBJ1-4

CDR3 DNA: TGCAGTGCTAGCAACACTGAAGCTTTCTTT
CDR3 protein: CSASNTEAFF
D gene: -
clone size: -
V gene: TRBV20-1
J gene: TRBJ1-1

CDR3 DNA: TGTGCCAGCAGTCTCCGCGCGGCCGACACTGAAGCTTTCTTT
CDR3 protein: CASSLRAADTEAFF
D gene: -
clone size: -
V gene: TRBV11-1
J gene: TRBJ1-1

CDR3 DNA: TGCAGCGTTGAAGAAAAGGACAGGGGGCGGATCACTGAAGCTTTCTTT
CDR3 protein: CSVEEKDRGRITEAFF
D gene: TRBD1
clone size: -
V gene: TRBV29-1
J gene: TRBJ1-1

CDR3 DNA: TGTGCCAGTAGTTCTTGGGACAGTTCTGAAGAGACCCAGTACTTC
CDR3 protein: CASSSWDSSEETQYF
D gene: TRBD1
clone size: -
V gene: TRBV19
J gene: TRBJ2-5

CDR3 DNA: TGTGCCACCAGGGGGGACTTAACCTACGAGCAGTACTTC
CDR3 protein: CATRGDLTYEQYF
D gene: -
clone size: -
V gene: TRBV19
J gene: TRBJ2-7

CDR3 DNA: TGTGCCGGAACCAGGACAGGGACCGGCTATGGCTACACCTTC
CDR3 protein: CAGTRTGTGYGYTF
D gene: TRBD1
clone size: -
V gene: TRBV30
J gene: TRBJ1-2

CDR3 DNA: TGTGCCAGCAGCAAAGGTCGGACAGGGGGCCCCGGGGAGCAGTACTTC
CDR3 protein: CASSKGRTGGPGEQYF
D gene: -
clone size: -
V gene: TRBV21-1
J gene: TRBJ2-7

CDR3 DNA: TGTGCCAGCTCACCACTTGGAGCGGGAGGTAGCAATGAGCAGTTCTTC
CDR3 protein: CASSPLGAGGSNEQFF
D gene: TRBD2
clone size: -
V gene: TRBV18
J gene: TRBJ2-1

CDR3 DNA: TGTGCCAGTACCCAGGCACAGGGGAGTATGGGAGCTTTCTTT
CDR3 protein: CASTQAQGSMGAFF
D gene: TRBD1
clone size: -
V gene: TRBV19
J gene: TRBJ1-1

CDR3 DNA: TGTGCCAGCAGTTCTGGACAGGGGGCGCGAGACGAGCAGTACTTC
CDR3 protein: CASSSGQGARDEQYF
D gene: TRBD1
clone size: -
V gene: TRBV11-2
J gene: TRBJ2-7

CDR3 DNA: TGTGCCAGTAGTTTGCAGCCAACCTCTGGAAACACCATATATTTT
CDR3 protein: CASSLQPTSGNTIYF
D gene: -
clone size: -
V gene: TRBV19
J gene: TRBJ1-3

CDR3 DNA: TGTGCCAGCAGTTTACGGTCCAGTAAAACAAATGAGCAGTTCTTC
CDR3 protein: CASSLRSSKTNEQFF
D gene: -
clone size: -
V gene: TRBV27
J gene: TRBJ2-1

CDR3 DNA: TGTGCCAGCAGCTTCCAGGGTTCGGCTGGGGCCAACGTCCTGACTTTC
CDR3 protein: CASSFQGSAGANVLTF
D gene: -
clone size: once
V gene: TRBV13
J gene: TRBJ2-6

CDR3 DNA: TGTGCCAGCAGCCGCGGACAGAAGGGTGGCTACACCTTC
CDR3 protein: CASSRGQKGGYTF
D gene: -
clone size: few
V gene: TRBV7-9
J gene: TRBJ1-2

CDR3 DNA: TGTGCCAGCAGCTTTCAGGGTTTGGAGGGAGAAGAAGCTTTCTTT
CDR3 protein: CASSFQGLEGEEAFF
D gene: -
clone size: once
V gene: TRBV11-1
J gene: TRBJ1-1

CDR3 DNA: TGTGCCAGCTCACCGGCCTACGATCGGCCCCAGCATTTT
CDR3 protein: CASSPAYDRPQHF
D gene: -
clone size: -
V gene: TRBV18
J gene: TRBJ1-5

CDR3 DNA: TGTGCCTTCTCTAGCGGGAGTAAAAATGAGCAGTTCTTC
CDR3 protein: CAFSSGSKNEQFF
D gene: TRBD2
clone size: few
V gene: TRBV30
J gene: TRBJ2-1

CDR3 DNA: TGCAGCGTTGAAGGGGTGGGCACTGAAGCTTTCTTT
CDR3 protein: CSVEGVGTEAFF
D gene: -
clone size: -
V gene: TRBV29-1
J gene: TRBJ1-1

CDR3 DNA: TGTGCCAGCAGCACACGTTTCAACCGGATCAATGAGCAGTTCTTC
CDR3 protein: CASSTRFNRINEQFF
D gene: -
clone size: -
V gene: TRBV11-2
J gene: TRBJ2-1

CDR3 DNA: TGTGCCAGCAGCGCAGGACTAGCGGGAGTACCCACGGGCACCGGGGAGCTGTTTTTT
CDR3 protein: CASSAGLAGVPTGTGELFF
D gene: TRBD2
clone size: -
V gene: TRBV9
J gene: TRBJ2-2

CDR3 DNA: TGTGCCAGCAGCCCACCGGGACTAGCGGGGCTGGGCACCGGGGAGCTGTTTTTT
CDR3 protein: CASSPPGLAGLGTGELFF
D gene: TRBD2
clone size: -
V gene: TRBV7-2
J gene: TRBJ2-2

CDR3 DNA: TGTGCCAGCAGCTCTCTAGCGGGGGCTAGAAATGAGCAGTTCTTC
CDR3 protein: CASSSLAGARNEQFF
D gene: TRBD2
clone size: -
V gene: TRBV27
J gene: TRBJ2-1

CDR3 DNA: TGTGCCAGCAGCTTGGGCCTAGCGGGGAATGAGCAGTTCTTC
CDR3 protein: CASSLGLAGNEQFF
D gene: TRBD2
clone size: -
V gene: TRBV5-4
J gene: TRBJ2-1

CDR3 DNA: TGCGCCAGCAGCCAACAAACAGGAACCGAGACCCAGTACTTC
CDR3 protein: CASSQQTGTETQYF
D gene: -
clone size: -
V gene: TRBV4-3
J gene: TRBJ2-5

CDR3 DNA: TGCGCCAGCAGCAGAGGACAGGGGGCCTACGAGCAGTACTTC
CDR3 protein: CASSRGQGAYEQYF
D gene: TRBD1
clone size: few
V gene: TRBV5-1
J gene: TRBJ2-7

CDR3 DNA: TGTGCCTGGAGTGTAAAAGGAGGGGGGGTAGCGGGAGCATCCTACAATGAGCAGTTCTTC
CDR3 protein: CAWSVKGGGVAGASYNEQFF
D gene: TRBD2
clone size: -
V gene: TRBV30
J gene: TRBJ2-1

CDR3 DNA: TGTGCCAGCAGCTTACTTCGGGACAGGGGTTCACTCGGGCCCTATGGCTACACCTTC
CDR3 protein: CASSLLRDRGSLGPYGYTF
D gene: TRBD1
clone size: once
V gene: TRBV7-6
J gene: TRBJ1-2

CDR3 DNA: TGTGCCAGTAGTATTGGAATGGACAGGTCGAACACTGAAGCTTTCTTT
CDR3 protein: CASSIGMDRSNTEAFF
D gene: TRBD1
clone size: -
V gene: TRBV19
J gene: TRBJ1-1

CDR3 DNA: TGCAGTGCCCCGGGACCTAGGACCCAGTACTTC
CDR3 protein: CSAPGPRTQYF
D gene: -
clone size: -
V gene: TRBV20-1
J gene: TRBJ2-5

CDR3 DNA: TGTGCCAGCAGCAGAGAGACAGGGGAGGCTGAAGCTTTCTTT
CDR3 protein: CASSRETGEAEAFF
D gene: -
clone size: few
V gene: TRBV21-1
J gene: TRBJ1-1

CDR3 DNA: TGCGCCAGCAGCTTGGCGACAGGGGGCTCTGGGGCCAACGTCCTGACTTTC
CDR3 protein: CASSLATGGSGANVLTF
D gene: TRBD1
clone size: -
V gene: TRBV5-1
J gene: TRBJ2-6

CDR3 DNA: TGTGCCAGTAGTATTCGGAATAGCGGGAGGGGTGGAGCCGGGGAGCTGTTTTTT
CDR3 protein: CASSIRNSGRGGAGELFF
D gene: TRBD2
clone size: -
V gene: TRBV19
J gene: TRBJ2-2

CDR3 DNA: TGTGCCAGCTCGGACAGGGGCTATAATTCACCCCTCCACTTT
CDR3 protein: CASSDRGYNSPLHF
D gene: TRBD1
clone size: -
V gene: TRBV2
J gene: TRBJ1-6

CDR3 DNA: TGCGCCAGCAGCCCCCAGGCAGGGCGGAACACTGAAGCTTTCTTT
CDR3 protein: CASSPQAGRNTEAFF
D gene: -
clone size: -
V gene: TRBV5-1
J gene: TRBJ1-1

CDR3 DNA: TGTGCCAGCAGCCCGGACCTCACAGATACGCAGTATTTT
CDR3 protein: CASSPDLTDTQYF
D gene: -
clone size: -
V gene: TRBV5-5
J gene: TRBJ2-3

CDR3 DNA: TGTGCCAGCTCACCACCGCAGCGGGGGGGGAGGATTACGCAGTATTTT
CDR3 protein: CASSPPQRGGRITQYF
D gene: TRBD2
clone size: -
V gene: TRBV18
J gene: TRBJ2-3

CDR3 DNA: TGTGCCAGCTCACCACCGGCCTCCAGCTACGAGCAGTACTTC
CDR3 protein: CASSPPASSYEQYF
D gene: -
clone size: few
V gene: TRBV18
J gene: TRBJ2-7

CDR3 DNA: TGTGCCAGCAGCTTAGTTTTCAACACTGAAGCTTTCTTT
CDR3 protein: CASSLVFNTEAFF
D gene: -
clone size: once
V gene: TRBV7-8
J gene: TRBJ1-1

CDR3 DNA: TGTGCCAGCAGCGCGACCTTTTACGAGCAGTACTTC
CDR3 protein: CASSATFYEQYF
D gene: -
clone size: -
V gene: TRBV7-8
J gene: TRBJ2-7

CDR3 DNA: TGTGCCAGCAGTCCCACTCTCTACGAGCAGTACTTC
CDR3 protein: CASSPTLYEQYF
D gene: -
clone size: -
V gene: TRBV2
J gene: TRBJ2-7

CDR3 DNA: TGTGCCAGCAGTTATCTCGCGGGGGGGCACAATGAGCAGTTCTTC
CDR3 protein: CASSYLAGGHNEQFF
D gene: TRBD2
clone size: -
V gene: TRBV6-5
J gene: TRBJ2-1

CDR3 DNA: TGTGCCAGCAACGGACAGGGCTATAATTCACCCCTCCACTTT
CDR3 protein: CASNGQGYNSPLHF
D gene: TRBD1
clone size: -
V gene: TRBV6-5
J gene: TRBJ1-6

CDR3 DNA: TGTGCCAGCAGAGACACAGGGGATGGCACTGAAGCTTTCTTT
CDR3 protein: CASRDTGDGTEAFF
D gene: TRBD1
clone size: -
V gene: TRBV6-6
J gene: TRBJ1-1

CDR3 DNA: TGCAGCGTTGAAGTTGGAGGGAGTTACAATGAGCAGTTCTTC
CDR3 protein: CSVEVGGSYNEQFF
D gene: -
clone size: few
V gene: TRBV29-1
J gene: TRBJ2-1